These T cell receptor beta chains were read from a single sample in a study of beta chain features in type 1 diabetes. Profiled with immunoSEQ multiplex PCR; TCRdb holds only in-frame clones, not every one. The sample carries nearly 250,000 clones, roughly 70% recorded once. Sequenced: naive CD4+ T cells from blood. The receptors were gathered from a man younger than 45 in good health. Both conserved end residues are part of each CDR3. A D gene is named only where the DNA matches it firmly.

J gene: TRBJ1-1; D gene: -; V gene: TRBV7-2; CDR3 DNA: TGTGCCAGCAGCTTAGTTGATAACACTGAAGCTTTCTTT; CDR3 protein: CASSLVDNTEAFF
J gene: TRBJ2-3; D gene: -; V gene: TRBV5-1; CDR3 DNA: TGCGCCAGCAGCACCGGAAGGGGCACAGATACGCAGTATTTT; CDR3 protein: CASSTGRGTDTQYF
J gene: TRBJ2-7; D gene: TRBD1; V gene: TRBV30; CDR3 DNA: TGTGCCTGGGGAAAGCCGGACAGGGAAAGCTACGAGCAGTACTTC; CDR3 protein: CAWGKPDRESYEQYF
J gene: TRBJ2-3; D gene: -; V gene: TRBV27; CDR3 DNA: TGTGCCAGCAGTCCTCTCGCGTTCGGCACAGATACGCAGTATTTT; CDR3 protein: CASSPLAFGTDTQYF
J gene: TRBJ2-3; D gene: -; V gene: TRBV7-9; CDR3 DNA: TGTGCCAGCAGCTTACGAAGGGGCGCAGATACGCAGTATTTT; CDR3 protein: CASSLRRGADTQYF
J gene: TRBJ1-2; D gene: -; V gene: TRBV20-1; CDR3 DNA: TGCAGTGCTGGGTTGCCCAATGGCTACACCTTC; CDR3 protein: CSAGLPNGYTF
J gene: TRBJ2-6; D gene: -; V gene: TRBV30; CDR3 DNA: TGTGCCTGGAGTGGGTCTGGGGCCAACGTCCTGACTTTC; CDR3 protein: CAWSGSGANVLTF
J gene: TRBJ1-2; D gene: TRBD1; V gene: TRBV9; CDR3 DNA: TGTGCCAGCAGCCGACAGGGCGTGAACGGCTACACCTTC; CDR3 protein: CASSRQGVNGYTF
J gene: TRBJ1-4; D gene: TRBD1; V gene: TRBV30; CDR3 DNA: TGTGCCTGGAGTGTACGGACAGGGATCAATGAAAAACTGTTTTTT; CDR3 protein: CAWSVRTGINEKLFF
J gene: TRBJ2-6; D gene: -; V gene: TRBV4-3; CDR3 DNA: TGCGCCAGCAGCCAAGATAAAGGCCCGGTGGGACTGAAAATCTCTGGGGCCAACGTCCTGACTTTC; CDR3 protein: CASSQDKGPVGLKISGANVLTF
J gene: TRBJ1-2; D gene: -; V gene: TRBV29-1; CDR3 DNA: TGCAGCGTTGTATTGGCGGGTTCCTATGGCTACACCTTC; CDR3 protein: CSVVLAGSYGYTF
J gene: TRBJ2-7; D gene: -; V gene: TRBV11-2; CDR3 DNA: TGTGCCAGCAGCTTAGATCGGGGCGGGGCGAGCTCCTACGAGCAGTACTTC; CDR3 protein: CASSLDRGGASSYEQYF
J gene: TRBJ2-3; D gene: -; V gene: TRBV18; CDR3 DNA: TGTGCCAGCTCTCTTGGACAGCCGACGACCACAGATACGCAGTATTTT; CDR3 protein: CASSLGQPTTTDTQYF